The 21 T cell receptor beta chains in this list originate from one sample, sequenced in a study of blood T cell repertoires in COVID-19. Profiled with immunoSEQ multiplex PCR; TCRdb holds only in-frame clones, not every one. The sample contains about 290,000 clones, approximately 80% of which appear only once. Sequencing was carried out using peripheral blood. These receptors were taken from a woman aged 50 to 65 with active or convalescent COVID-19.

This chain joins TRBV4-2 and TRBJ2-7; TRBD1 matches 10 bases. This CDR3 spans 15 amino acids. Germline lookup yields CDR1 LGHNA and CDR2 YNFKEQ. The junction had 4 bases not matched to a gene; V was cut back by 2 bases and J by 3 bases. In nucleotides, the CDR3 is TGTGCCAGCAGCCAAAAGGACAGGGGGAACTACGAGCAGTACTTC. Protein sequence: CASSQKDRGNYEQYF.

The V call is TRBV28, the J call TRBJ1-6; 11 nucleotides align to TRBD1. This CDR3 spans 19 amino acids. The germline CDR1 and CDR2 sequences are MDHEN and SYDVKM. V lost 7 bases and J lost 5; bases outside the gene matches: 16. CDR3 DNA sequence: TGTGCCAGCAATGGACGGGACAGGGGGAAAAGGGGAAATAATTCACCCCTCCACTTT. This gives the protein CASNGRDRGKRGNNSPLHF.

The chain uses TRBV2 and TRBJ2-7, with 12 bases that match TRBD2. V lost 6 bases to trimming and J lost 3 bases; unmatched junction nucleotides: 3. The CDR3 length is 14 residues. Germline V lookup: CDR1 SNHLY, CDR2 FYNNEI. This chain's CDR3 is CASRMTSGGYEQYF. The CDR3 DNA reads TGTGCCAGCAGGATGACTAGCGGGGGCTACGAGCAGTACTTC.

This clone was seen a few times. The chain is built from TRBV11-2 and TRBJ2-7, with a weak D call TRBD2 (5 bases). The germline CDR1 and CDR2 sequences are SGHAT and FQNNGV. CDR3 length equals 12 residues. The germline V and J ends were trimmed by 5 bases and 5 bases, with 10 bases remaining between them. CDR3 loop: CASSVLANEQYF. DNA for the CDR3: TGTGCCAGCAGCGTCCTAGCTAACGAGCAGTACTTC.

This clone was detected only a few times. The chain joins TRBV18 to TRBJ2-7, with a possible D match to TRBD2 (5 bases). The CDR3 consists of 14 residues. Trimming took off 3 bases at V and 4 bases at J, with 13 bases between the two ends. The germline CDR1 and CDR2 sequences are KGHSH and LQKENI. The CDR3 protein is CASSPTLAIYEQYF. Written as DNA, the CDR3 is TGTGCCAGCTCACCTACGTTAGCGATTTACGAGCAGTACTTC.

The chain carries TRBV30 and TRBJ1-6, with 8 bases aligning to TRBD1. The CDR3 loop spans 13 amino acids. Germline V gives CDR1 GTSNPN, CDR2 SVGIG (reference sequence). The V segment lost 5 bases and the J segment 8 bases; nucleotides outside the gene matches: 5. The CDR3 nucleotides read TGTGCCTGGTCGGGACAGGTGGATTCACCCCTCCACTTT. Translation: CAWSGQVDSPLHF.

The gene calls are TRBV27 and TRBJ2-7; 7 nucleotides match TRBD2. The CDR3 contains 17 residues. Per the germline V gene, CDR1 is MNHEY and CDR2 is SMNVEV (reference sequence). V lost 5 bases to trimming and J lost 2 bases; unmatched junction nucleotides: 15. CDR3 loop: CASSLHHSPGLTYEQYF. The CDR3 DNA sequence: TGTGCCAGCAGTCTCCATCACTCCCCGGGACTAACCTACGAGCAGTACTTC.

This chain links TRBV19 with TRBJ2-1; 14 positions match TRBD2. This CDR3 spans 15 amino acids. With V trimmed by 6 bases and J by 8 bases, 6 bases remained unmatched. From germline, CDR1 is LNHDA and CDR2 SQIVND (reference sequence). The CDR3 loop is CASRWTSGRSDEQFF. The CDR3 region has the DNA TGTGCCAGTAGATGGACTAGCGGGAGGAGTGATGAGCAGTTCTTC.

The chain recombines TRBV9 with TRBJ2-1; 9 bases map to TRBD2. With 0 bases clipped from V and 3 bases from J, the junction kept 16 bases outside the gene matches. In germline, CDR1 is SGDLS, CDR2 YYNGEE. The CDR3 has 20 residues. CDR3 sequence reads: CASSVEGLAGVGSLYNEQFF. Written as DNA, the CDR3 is TGTGCCAGCAGCGTAGAGGGGTTAGCGGGAGTAGGGTCCCTCTACAATGAGCAGTTCTTC.

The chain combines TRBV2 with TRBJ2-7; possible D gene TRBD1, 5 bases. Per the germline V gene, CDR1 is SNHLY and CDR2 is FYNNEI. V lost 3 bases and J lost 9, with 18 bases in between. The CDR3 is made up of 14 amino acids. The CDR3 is CASSDPDISTVQYF. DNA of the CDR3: TGTGCCAGCAGTGACCCGGACATATCGACCGTGCAGTACTTC. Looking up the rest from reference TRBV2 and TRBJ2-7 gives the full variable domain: EPEVTQTPSHQVTQMGQEVILRCVPISNHLYFYWYRQILGQKVEFLVSFYNNEISEKSEIFDDQFSVERPDGSNFTLKIRSTKLEDSAMYFCASSDPDISTVQYFGPGTRLTVT.

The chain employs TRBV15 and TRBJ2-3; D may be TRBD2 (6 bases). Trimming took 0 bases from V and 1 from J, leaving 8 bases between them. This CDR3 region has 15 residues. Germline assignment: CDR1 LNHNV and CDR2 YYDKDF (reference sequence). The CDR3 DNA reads TGTGCCACCAGCAGAGATCGCGGGGGCACAGATACGCAGTATTTT. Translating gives CATSRDRGGTDTQYF.

CDR3 loop: CATTGTGGPGGYTF. DNA for the CDR3: TGTGCCACGACCGGGACAGGGGGCCCGGGTGGCTACACCTTC. The rearrangement links TRBV2 to TRBJ1-2; TRBD1 matches at 12 bases. The CDR3 is made up of 14 amino acids. Germline-derived CDR1 and CDR2 are SNHLY and FYNNEI. V dropped 10 bases and J dropped 7; count of bases not matched to a gene: 10.

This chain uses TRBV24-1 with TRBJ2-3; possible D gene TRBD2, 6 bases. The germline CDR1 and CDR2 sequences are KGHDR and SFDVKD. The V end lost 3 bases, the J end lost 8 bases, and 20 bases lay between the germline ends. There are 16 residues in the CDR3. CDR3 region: CATSDEGTGLAATQYF. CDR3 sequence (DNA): TGTGCCACCAGTGATGAAGGAACGGGACTCGCAGCTACGCAGTATTTT.

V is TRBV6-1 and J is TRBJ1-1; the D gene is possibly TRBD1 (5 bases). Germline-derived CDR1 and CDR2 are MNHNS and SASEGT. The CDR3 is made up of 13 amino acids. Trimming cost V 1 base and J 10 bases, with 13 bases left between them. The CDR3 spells CASSEGGQGVAFF. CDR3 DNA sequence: TGTGCCAGCAGTGAAGGCGGACAAGGGGTAGCTTTCTTT.

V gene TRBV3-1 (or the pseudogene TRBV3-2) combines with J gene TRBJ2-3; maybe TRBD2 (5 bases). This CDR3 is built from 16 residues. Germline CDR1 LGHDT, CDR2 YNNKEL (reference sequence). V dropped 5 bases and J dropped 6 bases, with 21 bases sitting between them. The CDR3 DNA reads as TGTGCCAGCAGCAGTTTAGCGTTAGGAGTAGGCGATACGCAGTATTTT. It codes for CASSSLALGVGDTQYF.

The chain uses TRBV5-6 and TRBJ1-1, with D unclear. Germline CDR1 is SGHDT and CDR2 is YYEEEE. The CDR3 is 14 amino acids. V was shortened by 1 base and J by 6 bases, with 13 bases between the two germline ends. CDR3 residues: CASSLSTRRAEAFF. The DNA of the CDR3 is TGTGCCAGCAGCTTGTCCACCCGGAGGGCTGAAGCTTTCTTT.

The CDR3 DNA reads TGCAGCGTTCGAGGGGGGGGCTGGGTGGACACTGAAGCTTTCTTT. It translates to CSVRGGGWVDTEAFF. The V call is TRBV29-1, the J call TRBJ1-1; possibly TRBD1 for D (6 bases). V lost 5 bases, J lost 3 bases, and 19 bases lay in between. This CDR3 has 15 amino acids. CDR1 is SQVTM and CDR2 is ANQGSEA in the germline V gene. Full variable domain (rest looked up from reference TRBV29-1 and TRBJ1-1): SAVISQKPSRDICQRGTSLTIQCQVDSQVTMMFWYRQQPGQSLTLIATANQGSEATYESGFVIDKFPISRPNLTFSTLTVSNMSPEDSSIYLCSVRGGGWVDTEAFFGQGTRLTVV.

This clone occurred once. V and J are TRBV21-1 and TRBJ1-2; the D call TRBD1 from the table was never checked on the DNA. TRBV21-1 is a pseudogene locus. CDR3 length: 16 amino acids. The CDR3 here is CASSPLMAGGNYGYTF. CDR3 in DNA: TGTGCCAGCAGTCCTCTCATGGCAGGGGGCAACTATGGCTACACCTTC.

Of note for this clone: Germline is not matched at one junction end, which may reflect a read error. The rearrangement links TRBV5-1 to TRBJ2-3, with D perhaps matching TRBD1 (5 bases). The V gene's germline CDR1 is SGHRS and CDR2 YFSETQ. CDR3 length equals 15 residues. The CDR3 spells CASTLGQGVQDTQYF. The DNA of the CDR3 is TGCGCCAGCACCTTGGGTCAGGGCGTCCAGGATACGCAGTATTTT.

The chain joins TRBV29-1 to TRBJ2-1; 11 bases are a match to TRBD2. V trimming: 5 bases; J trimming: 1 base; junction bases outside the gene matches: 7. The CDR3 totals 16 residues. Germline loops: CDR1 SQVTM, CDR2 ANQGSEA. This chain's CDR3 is CSVKTGLAASYNEQFF. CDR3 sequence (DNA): TGCAGCGTTAAAACGGGACTAGCGGCATCCTACAATGAGCAGTTCTTC.

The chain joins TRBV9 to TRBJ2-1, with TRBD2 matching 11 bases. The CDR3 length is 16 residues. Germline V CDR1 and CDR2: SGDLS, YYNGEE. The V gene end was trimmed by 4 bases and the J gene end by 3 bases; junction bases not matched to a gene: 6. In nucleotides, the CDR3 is TGTGCCAGCAGCCCCCGACTAGCGGGGTACTACAATGAGCAGTTCTTC. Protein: CASSPRLAGYYNEQFF.